The table lists the clone carrying this TCR beta chain with a count of one. The sample belongs to a study of cytomegalovirus exposure and HLA in healthy donors. About the study: It was reported in a later analysis that the approximately 120 validation repertoires used the same platform as the approximately 690 first-cohort repertoires.

CDR3 length: 14 residues. Germline V gene data show CDR1 as SGHKS and CDR2 as YYEKEE (reference sequence). V lost 0 bases and J 1 base, leaving 8 bases between the germline ends. The repertoire was sequenced with immunoSEQ multiplex PCR; TCRdb's copy has only in-frame clones and lacks some. The sample carries almost 70,000 clones, roughly 95% recorded once. The sequence was obtained from a woman younger than 30 in good health and CMV-seropositive. V and J are TRBV5-5 and TRBJ2-7; a possible D gene is TRBD2 (5 bases). The material sequenced was PBMCs. DNA for the CDR3: TGTGCCAGCAGCTTGGGGGGAGAATCCTACGAGCAGTACTTC. This codes for CASSLGGESYEQYF.